Below are 32 T cell receptor beta chains sequenced from a single sample in a study of T cells after yellow fever vaccination. TCRdb redid the calling of the 5' RACE reads with MiXCR, one entry per CDR3 protein. The repertoire holds roughly 74,000 distinct CDR3 sequences, with 7.1% as singletons. This specimen consisted of CD8+ T cells sorted from PBMCs, obtained around 5 days after the first yellow fever vaccination. The receptors shown here come from a man between 18 and 35 years old who received the YFV17D yellow fever vaccine.

The chain carries TRBV6-5 and TRBJ2-7; D remains unclear. V lost 0 bases and J 8 bases, leaving 11 bases between the germline ends. From germline, CDR1 is MNHEY and CDR2 SVGAGI. This CDR3 region has 13 residues. The CDR3 loop is CASSYSIYQKQYF. The CDR3 nucleotides are TGTGCCAGCAGTTACTCGATTTACCAGAAGCAGTACTTC.

This clonotype was recorded at least ten times. The chain recombines TRBV4-1 with TRBJ1-1; 10 bases are a match to TRBD1. CDR3 size: 17 residues. The germline V gene encodes CDR1 MGHRA and CDR2 YSYEKL. Trimming cost V 0 bases and J 2 bases; bases outside gene matches: 6. This CDR3 is CASSQERQGARNTEAFF. The CDR3 DNA sequence: TGCGCCAGCAGCCAAGAGCGACAGGGGGCGCGAAACACTGAAGCTTTCTTT.

The table lists this clonotype with many counts. This chain uses TRBV4-3 with TRBJ1-4; D may be TRBD1 (6 bases). The CDR3 is 17 amino acids. In germline, CDR1 is LGHNA, CDR2 YSLEER. Trimming left V 0 bases short and J 5 bases short, with 16 bases between. The CDR3 here is CASSQETRGQSNEKLFF. DNA for the CDR3: TGCGCCAGCAGCCAAGAGACCCGTGGACAGTCAAATGAAAAACTGTTTTTT.

V gene TRBV12-3 or TRBV12-4 combines with J gene TRBJ1-5; D remains ambiguous. Trimming shortened V by 3 bases and J by 5 bases, and 11 bases separated the two germline ends. The length of the CDR3 is 14 residues. The CDR3 DNA is TGTGCCAGCAGTTTGGGCCCGCCCCATCAGCCCCAGCATTTT. The encoded protein is CASSLGPPHQPQHF.

In this sample, this clonotype turned up many times. This sequence joins TRBV19 and TRBJ2-1; unclear D gene. This CDR3 is built from 16 residues. Per the germline V gene, CDR1 is LNHDA and CDR2 is SQIVND (reference sequence). The germline V and J ends were trimmed by 4 bases and 2 bases, with 15 bases remaining between them. In DNA form, the CDR3 reads TGTGCCAGTAGTAGGCTCGGAGCGAGCCCCTACAATGAGCAGTTCTTC. Translating it yields CASSRLGASPYNEQFF.

The rearrangement uses TRBV6-2 or TRBV6-3 and TRBJ2-2; TRBD2 might be the D (5 bases). There are 16 residues in the CDR3. The V gene lost 7 bases and the J gene lost 4 bases, with 19 bases spanning the gap. CDR1 MNHEY and CDR2 SVGEGT come from the germline V gene. CDR3 DNA sequence: TGTGCCAGCACCTCCGTTCTTGGGGAGAGCACCGGGGAGCTGTTTTTT. It yields the protein CASTSVLGESTGELFF.

This clonotype has a count of ten or more. The rearrangement joins TRBV6-2 or TRBV6-3 to TRBJ2-7; D not certain. V was cut by 5 bases and J by 0 bases, with 5 bases left in between. Germline values: CDR1 MNHEY, CDR2 SVGEGT. CDR3 length: 12 residues. The CDR3 nucleotides read TGTGCCAGCAGTAGGAGCTCCTACGAGCAGTACGTC. Its protein is CASSRSSYEQYV.

This clonotype was picked up a small number of times. This chain joins TRBV10-3 and TRBJ2-4, with TRBD1 identical over 8 bases. Germline values: CDR1 ENHRY, CDR2 SYGVKD. Trimming removed 3 bases from V and 4 bases from J; junction bases left unmatched: 2. The CDR3 contains 14 residues. The CDR3 DNA reads as TGTGCCATCAGTGACAGGGGGCTTAAAAACATTCAGTACTTC. This sequence encodes CAISDRGLKNIQYF.

The table lists this clonotype with a few counts. This chain links TRBV13 with TRBJ2-5; D remains unclear. The CDR3 loop spans 14 amino acids. Trimming pared 5 bases from V and 2 bases from J, leaving 12 bases between. Germline-derived CDR1 and CDR2 are PRHDT and FYEKMQ (reference sequence). The chain's CDR3 is CASSPGGVQETQYF. The DNA of the CDR3 is TGTGCCAGCAGCCCCGGCGGTGTTCAAGAGACCCAGTACTTC.

The chain has TRBV7-8 and TRBJ1-2; no firm D call. CDR3 length: 15 residues. Trimming took 1 base from V and 3 from J, leaving 12 bases between them. CDR1 and CDR2 (germline): SGHVS, FQNEAQ. The DNA for the CDR3 is TGTGCCAGCAGCTTAGAAACCGCCAAGGACTATGGCTACACCTTC. Protein: CASSLETAKDYGYTF.

The chain couples TRBV27 to TRBJ2-7; D is unclear. The V end lost 1 base, the J end lost 3 bases, and 7 bases lay between the germline ends. The CDR3 spans 13 residues. In germline, CDR1 is MNHEY, CDR2 SMNVEV (reference sequence). The CDR3 coding sequence is TGTGCCAGCAGTTTATTCCTCGACTACGAGCAGTACTTC. Its protein is CASSLFLDYEQYF.

V and J are TRBV4-3 and TRBJ2-3; 10 bases map to TRBD1. The CDR3 loop spans 15 amino acids. CDR1 and CDR2 from the germline V gene are LGHNA and YSLEER. V dropped 3 bases and J dropped 2; count of bases not matched to a gene: 2. The CDR3 DNA sequence: TGCGCCAGCAGCCAGACAGGGGGCTCCACAGATACGCAGTATTTT. Amino acids: CASSQTGGSTDTQYF.

The CDR3 region has the DNA TGCGCCAGCAGCCGGATGCCCGCGGCTAGCGGGGGGGCCTACAATGAGCAGTTCTTC. Translated: CASSRMPAASGGAYNEQFF. This rearrangement joins TRBV4-1 to TRBJ2-1; 12 bases align to TRBD2. CDR1 and CDR2 (germline): MGHRA, YSYEKL. The ends lost 4 bases at V and 2 bases at J; junction bases unmatched: 12. The CDR3 spans 19 residues.

The J gene is TRBJ2-1, the V gene TRBV28; D is undetermined. The germline V and J ends were trimmed by 2 bases and 0 bases, with 8 bases remaining between them. CDR1 is MDHEN and CDR2 is SYDVKM in the germline V gene. This CDR3 is 15 amino acids long. The CDR3 region is CASSLAISSYNEQFF. CDR3 DNA: TGTGCCAGCAGTTTAGCGATTAGCTCCTACAATGAGCAGTTCTTC.

This clonotype was seen more than once but under ten times. The rearrangement joins TRBV24-1 to TRBJ2-1; 8 positions match TRBD1. V trimming: 2 bases; J trimming: 6 bases; junction bases outside the gene matches: 8. This CDR3 region has 16 residues. Germline CDR1 and CDR2: KGHDR and SFDVKD. The CDR3 is CATSDSTGALSNEQFF. In DNA form, the CDR3 reads TGTGCCACCAGTGATTCGACAGGGGCCCTCTCCAATGAGCAGTTCTTC.

The table lists this clonotype with a few counts. The chain carries TRBV5-1 and TRBJ2-3; the D gene could be TRBD1 or TRBD2 (5 bases each). Trimming left V 7 bases short and J 4 bases short, with 13 bases between. The V gene's germline CDR1 is SGHRS and CDR2 YFSETQ. The CDR3 runs 13 residues. CDR3 region: CASGAGGADTQYF. The CDR3 DNA reads TGCGCCAGCGGGGCAGGAGGCGCAGATACGCAGTATTTT.

The gene calls are TRBV5-1 and TRBJ2-7; D is uncertain. Germline V CDR1 and CDR2: SGHRS, YFSETQ. This CDR3 spans 15 amino acids. V was cut by 0 bases and J by 1 base, with 11 bases left in between. The CDR3 here is CASSLVYGSSYEQYF. In nucleotides, the CDR3 is TGCGCCAGCAGCTTGGTTTACGGGTCTTCCTACGAGCAGTACTTC.

This clonotype was counted many times. The chain employs TRBV4-1 and TRBJ2-7; D unclear. The CDR3 consists of 11 residues. Germline CDR1 and CDR2: MGHRA and YSYEKL. The V and J ends lost 1 base and 6 bases respectively, with 4 bases between them. DNA of the CDR3: TGCGCCAGCAGCCAAGGCCCCGAGCAGTACTTC. Translated, it gives CASSQGPEQYF.

The V and J genes are TRBV4-1 and TRBJ2-3, with D perhaps being TRBD1 or TRBD2 (6 bases each). Germline V gives CDR1 MGHRA, CDR2 YSYEKL. The CDR3 is 16 amino acids. With 1 base removed from V and 2 bases from J, the gap between germline ends came to 13 bases. CDR3 sequence (DNA): TGCGCCAGCAGCCAAGTACCGGGGGCCAACACAGATACGCAGTATTTT. This codes for CASSQVPGANTDTQYF.

The chain is built from TRBV7-2 and TRBJ2-3, with D unclear. The germline V gene encodes CDR1 SGHTA and CDR2 FQGNSA. The V end was cut by 5 bases, the J end by 2 bases, with 20 bases between. This CDR3 is built from 17 residues. The DNA for the CDR3 is TGTGCCAGCAGCAAACGTCCAGCGACCACCCTCACAGATACGCAGTATTTT. It yields the protein CASSKRPATTLTDTQYF.

The sample holds many counts of this clonotype. The chain recombines TRBV5-1 with TRBJ2-7; 10 bases are shared with TRBD1. V was pared by 2 bases and J by 2 bases, with 4 bases of the junction left unmatched. The CDR3 totals 15 residues. CDR1 SGHRS and CDR2 YFSETQ come from the germline V gene. CDR3 nucleotides: TGCGCCAGCAGCTTCGGACAGGGGGTCGCCTACGAGCAGTACGTC. Its protein product is CASSFGQGVAYEQYV.

This clonotype has ten or more counts. V is TRBV6-5 and J is TRBJ2-1; D is unclear. V was cut by 2 bases and J by 10 bases, with 9 bases left in between. The CDR3 has 12 amino acids. CDR1 and CDR2 (germline): MNHEY, SVGAGI. CDR3 sequence: CASSYTSGEQFF. CDR3 DNA: TGTGCCAGCAGTTACACGAGTGGGGAGCAGTTCTTC.

This clonotype was seen only a few times. The chain recombines TRBV4-1 with TRBJ1-5; TRBD1 agrees at 10 bases. The germline V gene has CDR1 MGHRA and CDR2 YSYEKL. V shed 2 bases, J shed 6 bases, and the junction held 7 bases outside the gene matches. The CDR3 covers 16 residues. The CDR3 sequence: CASSQTTGGYGQPQHF. In nucleotides, the CDR3 is TGCGCCAGCAGCCAAACGACAGGGGGCTATGGTCAGCCCCAGCATTTT.

This chain connects TRBV19 to TRBJ1-1; the D is unclear. This CDR3 has 15 residues. Germline V lookup: CDR1 LNHDA, CDR2 SQIVND (reference sequence). V lost 2 bases, J lost 0 bases, and 10 bases lay in between. The CDR3 region is CASSIQKIVNTEAFF. DNA of the CDR3: TGTGCCAGTAGTATACAGAAGATAGTGAACACTGAAGCTTTCTTT.

The chain employs TRBV19 and TRBJ1-1; D is ambiguous. The CDR3 is 14 residues long. Trimming cost V 3 bases and J 1 base, with 9 bases left between them. Germline assignment: CDR1 LNHDA and CDR2 SQIVND (reference sequence). CDR3 bases: TGTGCCAGTAGTATCACCGGGAGGAACACTGAAGCTTTCTTT. Residues: CASSITGRNTEAFF.

This clonotype was detected once. As DNA, the CDR3 is TGTGCCACCAGTGATGGATTGAACTACGAGCAGTACGTC. Amino acid sequence: CATSDGLNYEQYV. J is TRBJ2-7 and V is TRBV15; D gene uncertain. Germline CDR1 is LNHNV and CDR2 is YYDKDF (reference sequence). Trimming left V 6 bases short and J 3 bases short, with 12 bases between. There are 13 residues in the CDR3.

In this sample, this clonotype turned up many times. The chain carries TRBV7-3 and TRBJ2-5; the D gene is possibly TRBD1 (6 bases). Germline V CDR1 and CDR2: SGHTA, FQGTGA. V dropped 0 bases and J dropped 2 bases, with 7 bases sitting between them. The CDR3 has 14 amino acids. The CDR3 DNA is TGTGCCAGCAGCTTAACGGGGGCTCAAGAGACCCAGTACTTC. This translates into CASSLTGAQETQYF. The whole variable domain, remainder taken from reference TRBV7-3 and TRBJ2-5, is GAGVSQTPSNKVTEKGKYVELRCDPISGHTALYWYRQSLGQGPEFLIYFQGTGAADDSGLPNDRFFAVRPEGSVSTLKIQRTERGDSAVYLCASSLTGAQETQYFGPGTRLLVL.

A few counts support this clonotype. This chain joins TRBV5-5 and TRBJ2-7; TRBD1 agrees at 12 bases. CDR1 SGHKS and CDR2 YYEKEE come from the germline V gene (reference sequence). After removal of 3 bases from V and 5 bases from J, the junction contained 6 bases not matched to a gene. This CDR3 is 15 amino acids long. The CDR3 sequence: CASSSGQGAGNEQYV. CDR3 nucleotide sequence: TGTGCCAGCAGCTCGGGACAGGGGGCAGGAAACGAGCAGTACGTC.

On this clonotype itself: A much larger clone differs by one base, so this may be a read error. The chain combines TRBV15 with TRBJ2-3; D not certain. V was pared by 2 bases and J by 0 bases, with 12 bases between. Germline loops: CDR1 LNHNV, CDR2 YYDKDF (reference sequence). The CDR3 is 16 amino acids. The chain's CDR3 is CATSRSFRHSTDTQYF. The CDR3 DNA is TGTGCCACCAGCAGATCCTTCCGGCATAGCACAGATACGCAGTATTTT. Full variable domain (rest looked up from reference TRBV15 and TRBJ2-3): DAMVIQNPRYQVTQFGKPVTLSCSQTLNHNVMYWYQQKSSQAPKLLFHYYDKDFNNEADTPDNFQSRRPNTSFCFLDIRSPGLGDTAMYLCATSRSFRHSTDTQYFGPGTRLTVL.

This clonotype was seen more than once but under ten times. This sequence joins TRBV12-3 or TRBV12-4 and TRBJ1-1; D may be TRBD1 (5 bases). The length of the CDR3 is 13 residues. V lost 6 bases to trimming and J lost 2 bases, with 10 bases between them. The CDR3 DNA sequence: TGTGCCAGCAGACATACAGGAAACACTGAAGCTTTCTTT. This codes for CASRHTGNTEAFF.

The sample holds a few counts of this clonotype. V usage is TRBV23-1 and J usage is TRBJ2-7; the D gene could be TRBD1 or TRBD2 (5 bases each). TRBV23-1 qualifies as an ORF whose function is uncertain. Between the trimmed V and J ends, which lost 7 bases and 3 bases, there was a span of 28 bases. CDR3 length: 18 amino acids. The DNA for the CDR3 is TGCGCCAGCACTGGGGACGGTGTTCCTAAAGGCCCCTTCTACGAGCAGTACGTC. This translates into CASTGDGVPKGPFYEQYV.

V and J are TRBV27 and TRBJ1-2, with D maybe TRBD1 (5 bases). The CDR3 is made up of 13 amino acids. CDR1 and CDR2 (germline): MNHEY, SMNVEV (reference sequence). Trimming cost V 5 bases and J 8 bases, with 15 bases left between them. The CDR3 DNA reads TGTGCCAGCAGTAGTTCTTGGGGCGGCGGCTACACCTTC. This codes for CASSSSWGGGYTF.